These T cell receptor beta chains were read from a single sample in a study of human T cells and chemical hapten exposure. Each CDR3 protein is one row after TCRdb ran MiXCR on the RACE reads. Counted here are 35,000 or so distinct CDR3 sequences, around 6.8% occurring once; the ten biggest clones make up about 10%. The sequences come from whole blood, collected in connection with sensitization to the hapten diphenylcyclopropenone (DPC). The source is a woman aged 30 to 39 with alopecia areata. Some clones in this sample may be carry-over from other donors' samples. The CDR3 runs from the conserved cysteine through the conserved F or W. A D gene is named only where the DNA matches it firmly. Some rows have no size entry. The others give once, few or many, or a class for an expanded clone.

D: -; V: TRBV29-1; J: TRBJ2-5; size: many; DNA: TGCAGCGTTGGTCTACAGCAAGAGACCCAGTACTTC; CDR3: CSVGLQQETQYF
D: TRBD2; V: TRBV28; J: TRBJ2-1; size: few; DNA: TGTGCCAGCAGTACTGGGACTAGCGGGGGGACATACAATGAGCAGTTCTTC; CDR3: CASSTGTSGGTYNEQFF
D: -; V: TRBV12-3/TRBV12-4; J: TRBJ1-2; size: many; DNA: TGTGCCAGCAGTTTAGTGTCCGAAGGGCGCGACTATGGCTACACCTTC; CDR3: CASSLVSEGRDYGYTF
D: -; V: TRBV7-3; J: TRBJ2-1; size: -; DNA: TGTGCCAGCAGCTCCCGGATCTACAATGAGCAGTTCTTC; CDR3: CASSSRIYNEQFF
D: -; V: TRBV3-1; J: TRBJ2-5; size: -; DNA: TGTGCCAGCAGCAAGACTAGTACGGTCGAGACCCAGTACTTC; CDR3: CASSKTSTVETQYF
D: -; V: TRBV20-1; J: TRBJ1-5; size: many; DNA: TGCAGTGCTAGAGATAATCGGGGAACGAGAGCGGATCAGCCCCAGCATTTT; CDR3: CSARDNRGTRADQPQHF
D: -; V: TRBV18; J: TRBJ2-4; size: -; DNA: TGTGCCAGCTCACCGATACAGGGAATGGCCAAAAACATTCAGTACTTC; CDR3: CASSPIQGMAKNIQYF
D: TRBD2; V: TRBV28; J: TRBJ2-7; size: many; DNA: TGTGCCAGCATCAGAATGGGGGGGAACGAGCAGTACTTC; CDR3: CASIRMGGNEQYF
D: -; V: TRBV20-1; J: TRBJ1-3; size: -; DNA: TGCAGTGCTCTTCGCTATAGCCTAGCTGGAAACACCATATATTTT; CDR3: CSALRYSLAGNTIYF
D: -; V: TRBV27; J: TRBJ2-2; size: -; DNA: TGTGCCGCGATGTACAGGGCGGGCACCGGGGAGCTGTTTTTT; CDR3: CAAMYRAGTGELFF
D: -; V: TRBV19; J: TRBJ1-1; size: -; DNA: TGTGCCAGTAGTATCCAGGGTCTGAACACTGAAGCTTTCTTT; CDR3: CASSIQGLNTEAFF
D: -; V: TRBV29-1; J: TRBJ2-7; size: many; DNA: TGCAGCGTGGGGGCCCCCGAGCAGTACTTC; CDR3: CSVGAPEQYF
D: -; V: TRBV6-5; J: TRBJ2-2; size: medium-sized; DNA: TGTGCCAGCAGCCCAGTTGTAGGCGGGGAGCTGTTTTTT; CDR3: CASSPVVGGELFF
D: -; V: TRBV7-2; J: TRBJ2-1; size: few; DNA: TGTGCCAGCAGCCTTGTAAAAGAGCAGTTCTTC; CDR3: CASSLVKEQFF
D: -; V: TRBV4-3; J: TRBJ2-3; size: many; DNA: TGCGCCAGCAGCCAAGATCACAGAACAGATACGCAGTATTTT; CDR3: CASSQDHRTDTQYF
D: -; V: TRBV6-7; J: TRBJ2-7; size: -; DNA: TGTGCCAGCGCGGGACATCTCGAGCAGTACTTC; CDR3: CASAGHLEQYF
D: -; V: TRBV29-1; J: TRBJ2-1; size: many; DNA: TGCAGCTCCGAAATGGGCGGTATGGAGCAGTTCTTC; CDR3: CSSEMGGMEQFF
D: -; V: TRBV28; J: TRBJ2-4; size: few; DNA: TGTGCCAGCAGTTTTTCATCCTTAGCCAAAAACATTCAGTACTTC; CDR3: CASSFSSLAKNIQYF
D: TRBD1; V: TRBV7-3; J: TRBJ2-1; size: many; DNA: TGTGCCAGCAGCTGGGGGACAGGGAATGAGCAGTTCTTC; CDR3: CASSWGTGNEQFF
D: TRBD1; V: TRBV12-3/TRBV12-4; J: TRBJ1-5; size: few; DNA: TGTGCCAGCAGTTTTGTAGGGGACAGTCCTTTTTCGAGGGGGCAGCCCCAGCATTTT; CDR3: CASSFVGDSPFSRGQPQHF
D: TRBD1; V: TRBV24-1; J: TRBJ2-7; size: few; DNA: TGTGCCACCGAGAACCTTAACGACAGGGGGGCCTACGAGCAGTACTTC; CDR3: CATENLNDRGAYEQYF
D: -; V: TRBV18; J: TRBJ1-1; size: many; DNA: TGTGCCAGCTCACGGGTCTCCATGAACACTGAAGCTTTCTTT; CDR3: CASSRVSMNTEAFF
D: TRBD1; V: TRBV5-1; J: TRBJ1-1; size: -; DNA: TGCGCCAGCAGCCCGATGGGACAGGGGGCTAGTGAAGCTTTCTTT; CDR3: CASSPMGQGASEAFF
D: -; V: TRBV6-6; J: TRBJ2-7; size: -; DNA: TGTGCCAGCAGTTATACACCTGGCTACGAGCAGTACTTC; CDR3: CASSYTPGYEQYF
D: -; V: TRBV3-1; J: TRBJ2-3; size: few; DNA: TGTGCCAGCAGCCAAGATATTAGCTTAGATACGCAGTATTTT; CDR3: CASSQDISLDTQYF
D: -; V: TRBV28; J: TRBJ2-7; size: many; DNA: TGTGCCAGCAGAGGACAGTTCTACGAGCAGTACTTC; CDR3: CASRGQFYEQYF
D: -; V: TRBV12-3/TRBV12-4; J: TRBJ1-6; size: -; DNA: TGTGCCAGCAGTCCCCGGGGGGGTGCCTATAATTCACCCCTCCACTTT; CDR3: CASSPRGGAYNSPLHF
D: -; V: TRBV9; J: TRBJ1-2; size: -; DNA: TGTGCCAGCAGCCCTCGGGGAGGGCCCACTAACTATGGCTACACCTTC; CDR3: CASSPRGGPTNYGYTF
D: TRBD2; V: TRBV6-2/TRBV6-3; J: TRBJ2-1; size: -; DNA: TGTGCCAGCACCCCCCAACTAGCGGGGTACAATGAGCAGTTCTTC; CDR3: CASTPQLAGYNEQFF
D: -; V: TRBV6-6; J: TRBJ2-3; size: few; DNA: TGTGCCAGCAGTTACTCGTCCTCGGAGGGTGCCTTT; CDR3: CASSYSSSEGAF
D: -; V: TRBV5-1; J: TRBJ1-2; size: -; DNA: TGCGCCAGCAGCTTGGACGGGATTTCGGGCTATGGCTACACCTTC; CDR3: CASSLDGISGYGYTF
D: TRBD1; V: TRBV29-1; J: TRBJ1-4; size: many; DNA: TGCAGCGTTTCACAGGGGGCGAGTGAAAAACTGTTTTTT; CDR3: CSVSQGASEKLFF
D: TRBD1; V: TRBV6-6; J: TRBJ1-5; size: few; DNA: TGTCACCCCCGGACGGGGGACAGGGTCGAAATAAATAGCAATCAGCCCCAGCATTTT; CDR3: CHPRTGDRVEINSNQPQHF
D: -; V: TRBV7-2; J: TRBJ2-7; size: -; DNA: TGTGCCAGCAGCTTAGGGTCAGCGCCCTACGAGCAGTACTTC; CDR3: CASSLGSAPYEQYF
D: -; V: TRBV19; J: TRBJ1-6; size: -; DNA: TGTGCCAGTAGTCTCAGCAAAGGTGACCCCCTCCACTTT; CDR3: CASSLSKGDPLHF
D: TRBD2; V: TRBV20-1; J: TRBJ2-7; size: -; DNA: TGCAGTGCTAGCCTAGCGGGGGGGCCCGGAGAGCAGTACTTC; CDR3: CSASLAGGPGEQYF
D: -; V: TRBV18; J: TRBJ2-3; size: few; DNA: TGTGCCAGCTCACGTTCACAGGAGGAGACGCAGTATTTT; CDR3: CASSRSQEETQYF
D: -; V: TRBV9; J: TRBJ2-3; size: medium-sized; DNA: TGTGCCAGCAGCGTAGCAGGAGATACGCAGTATTTT; CDR3: CASSVAGDTQYF
D: -; V: TRBV20-1; J: TRBJ1-2; size: -; DNA: TGCAGTGCGTCGGCGTACTGGTTGGGCTACACCTTC; CDR3: CSASAYWLGYTF
D: -; V: TRBV4-2; J: TRBJ1-2; size: -; DNA: TGTGCCAGCAGCCATGGGGCAGGGGATGGGGGCTACACCTTC; CDR3: CASSHGAGDGGYTF
D: -; V: TRBV27; J: TRBJ2-4; size: -; DNA: TGTGCCAGCAGTCCCGAGACGCCTAGGGACCTAGCCAAAAACATTCAGTACTTC; CDR3: CASSPETPRDLAKNIQYF
D: -; V: TRBV7-9; J: TRBJ1-4; size: many; DNA: TGTGCCAGCAGCTTGAGCGCCAGGGGAGAAAAACTGTTTTTT; CDR3: CASSLSARGEKLFF
D: TRBD1; V: TRBV29-1; J: TRBJ2-1; size: few; DNA: TGCAGCGTAAAGGTCACAGGGGTGGGATACAATGAGCAGTTCTTC; CDR3: CSVKVTGVGYNEQFF
D: -; V: TRBV11-2; J: TRBJ1-1; size: many; DNA: TGTGCCAGCAGCTTAGATCTCGTCGGGCAGGGGTTGATTGGGTACACTGAAGCTTTCTTT; CDR3: CASSLDLVGQGLIGYTEAFF
D: -; V: TRBV6-2/TRBV6-3; J: TRBJ1-1; size: few; DNA: TGTGCCAGCCTGCGGGGTCTCATGAACACTGAAGCTTTCTTT; CDR3: CASLRGLMNTEAFF
D: -; V: TRBV29-1; J: TRBJ2-1; size: many; DNA: TGCAGCGTTGCTAGCGACAATGAGCAGTTCTTC; CDR3: CSVASDNEQFF
D: -; V: TRBV4-3; J: TRBJ2-7; size: many; DNA: TGCGCCAGCAGCCAAGACCCCGGGGGCAAATACGAGCAGTACTTC; CDR3: CASSQDPGGKYEQYF
D: TRBD1; V: TRBV29-1; J: TRBJ1-1; size: -; DNA: TGCAGCGCAGCTGACAGGGCAGCTTTCTTT; CDR3: CSAADRAAFF
D: -; V: TRBV7-9; J: TRBJ1-6; size: few; DNA: TGTGCCAGCAGCTTTGGGACCGTACTTTCTGGGCTACCCCTCCACTTT; CDR3: CASSFGTVLSGLPLHF
D: TRBD2; V: TRBV28; J: TRBJ2-3; size: few; DNA: TGTGCCAGCAGATTACGGGGGGGCACAGATACGCAGTATTTT; CDR3: CASRLRGGTDTQYF